Following are 32 T cell receptor beta chains from one sample sequenced in a study of blood T cell repertoires in COVID-19. This table comes from immunoSEQ multiplex PCR, and its TCRdb copy is limited to in-frame clones, with some not included. The sample lists 250,000 to 300,000 clones, under 90% seen once, with around 3.2% in the top ten. The sequencing input was peripheral blood. These receptor sequences come from a woman between 55 and 75 years old with active or convalescent COVID-19.

The gene calls are TRBV19 and TRBJ1-5; tentative D call: TRBD1 (5 bases). V shed 7 bases and J shed 0 bases, with 16 bases lying between them. This CDR3 is 16 amino acids long. The V gene's germline CDR1 is LNHDA and CDR2 SQIVND (reference sequence). Here the CDR3 DNA reads TGTGCCAGTACCCCCTGGGGGGGAGTTAGCAATCAGCCCCAGCATTTT. Translating it yields CASTPWGGVSNQPQHF.

J is TRBJ1-6 and V is TRBV4-3, with a possible D match to TRBD1 (5 bases). This CDR3 region has 14 residues. Germline CDR1 LGHNA, CDR2 YSLEER. V was clipped by 5 bases and J by 5 bases, with 10 bases between them. The CDR3 here is CASSRGTDNSPLHF. CDR3 DNA: TGCGCCAGCAGCAGGGGAACTGATAATTCACCCCTCCACTTT.

This chain links TRBV9 with TRBJ1-3; possible D gene TRBD1, 6 bases. Trimming took 0 bases from V and 7 from J, leaving 11 bases between them. Germline CDR1 SGDLS, CDR2 YYNGEE. The length of the CDR3 is 14 residues. The CDR3 sequence: CASSVDMDSNTIYF. The DNA for the CDR3 is TGTGCCAGCAGCGTAGACATGGACAGCAACACCATATATTTT.

CDR3: CASIVQGADGYTF. For the CDR3, the DNA is TGTGCCAGCATCGTACAGGGGGCTGACGGCTACACCTTC. The rearrangement uses TRBV12-3 or TRBV12-4 and TRBJ1-2, with TRBD1 matching over 9 bases. After removal of 7 bases from V and 8 bases from J, the junction contained 8 bases not matched to a gene. The CDR3 runs to 13 residues.

The V gene is TRBV7-2, the J gene TRBJ2-3; D possibly corresponds to TRBD1 (5 bases). The length of the CDR3 is 14 residues. Germline V gives CDR1 SGHTA, CDR2 FQGNSA. V was trimmed by 5 bases and J by 4 bases, leaving 13 bases between them. CDR3 DNA: TGTGCCAGCAGCCAGGGTAATAGGGCAGATACGCAGTATTTT. It encodes CASSQGNRADTQYF.

V usage is TRBV19 and J usage is TRBJ1-5, with no clear D. This CDR3 comprises 15 residues. Trimming stripped 6 bases from V and 0 bases from J, with 12 bases between. Germline CDR1 reads LNHDA; CDR2 reads SQIVND (reference sequence). The CDR3 nucleotides are TGTGCCAGTAGCCGGGTTGCGGATAGCAATCAGCCCCAGCATTTT. Protein: CASSRVADSNQPQHF. Based on the CDR3 plus reference TRBV19 and TRBJ1-5, the full variable domain is DGGITQSPKYLFRKEGQNVTLSCEQNLNHDAMYWYRQDPGQGLRLIYYSQIVNDFQKGDIAEGYSVSREKKESFPLTVTSAQKNPTAFYLCASSRVADSNQPQHFGDGTRLSIL.

This chain joins TRBV19 and TRBJ2-5; a possible D gene is TRBD2 (7 bases). This CDR3 has 15 amino acids. V lost 4 bases and J 5 bases, leaving 17 bases between the germline ends. Germline V gene lookup returns CDR1 LNHDA and CDR2 SQIVND (reference sequence). CDR3 nucleotide sequence: TGTGCCAGTAGTACGCTAGCGCGGGGGCGGGAGACCCAGTACTTC. Its protein product is CASSTLARGRETQYF. The full variable domain, its missing parts supplied by reference TRBV19 and TRBJ2-5, is DGGITQSPKYLFRKEGQNVTLSCEQNLNHDAMYWYRQDPGQGLRLIYYSQIVNDFQKGDIAEGYSVSREKKESFPLTVTSAQKNPTAFYLCASSTLARGRETQYFGPGTRLLVL.

This clone has at least ten counts. This chain links TRBV5-1 with TRBJ2-1; weak D call: TRBD1 (9 bases). Germline loops: CDR1 SGHRS, CDR2 YFSETQ. V was cut by 6 bases and J by 8 bases, with 24 bases left in between. This CDR3 spans 16 amino acids. Here the CDR3 DNA reads TGCGCCAGCACCGGGAAAGGGACAGGGACTAGGGATGAGCAGTTCTTC. Its protein product is CASTGKGTGTRDEQFF.

This chain links TRBV7-2 with TRBJ2-1, with D possibly TRBD2 on 6 matching bases. Per germline, CDR1 SGHTA and CDR2 FQGNSA. Trimming shortened V by 1 base and J by 7 bases, and 14 bases separated the two germline ends. The CDR3 is made up of 15 amino acids. The CDR3: CASSLEGAGGNEQFF. CDR3 DNA sequence: TGTGCCAGCAGCTTAGAGGGAGCGGGTGGGAATGAGCAGTTCTTC.

This chain connects TRBV3-1 (or the pseudogene TRBV3-2) to TRBJ1-2, with D unclear. Germline-derived CDR1 and CDR2 are LGHDT and YNNKEL (reference sequence). This CDR3 contains 14 residues. Trimming pared 1 base from V and 4 bases from J, leaving 10 bases between. The CDR3 sequence is CASSQAVGSYGYTF. The CDR3 nucleotides are TGTGCCAGCAGCCAAGCCGTGGGCAGCTATGGCTACACCTTC.

The chain couples TRBV7-9 to TRBJ2-1, with 11 bases aligning to TRBD2. The CDR3 is 15 residues long. Looked up from germline, CDR1 is SEHNR and CDR2 is FQNEAQ (reference sequence). Trimming took 6 bases from V and 3 from J; bases not matched to a gene: 4. CDR3 loop: CASSSGGAVYNEQFF. DNA for the CDR3: TGTGCCAGCAGTAGCGGGGGGGCGGTCTACAATGAGCAGTTCTTC. Complete variable domain (other parts from reference TRBV7-9 and TRBJ2-1): DTGVSQNPRHKITKRGQNVTFRCDPISEHNRLYWYRQTLGQGPEFLTYFQNEAQLEKSRLLSDRFSAERPKGSFSTLEIQRTEQGDSAMYLCASSSGGAVYNEQFFGPGTRLTVL.

The V call is TRBV11-3, the J call TRBJ2-1; 7 nucleotides align to TRBD1. This CDR3 has 16 amino acids. V was pared by 0 bases and J by 7 bases, with 9 bases of the junction left unmatched. The germline V gene has CDR1 SGHNT and CDR2 YENEEA. CDR3 sequence: CASSLDHRGERNEQFF. CDR3 in DNA: TGTGCCAGCAGCTTAGATCACAGGGGCGAAAGAAATGAGCAGTTCTTC.

This rearrangement joins TRBV7-6 to TRBJ2-5; the match to TRBD1 covers 7 bases. The germline V gene has CDR1 SGHVS and CDR2 FNYEAQ. Trimming at V came to 4 bases and at J to 2 bases, leaving 22 bases not matched to a gene. This CDR3 is 20 amino acids long. Here the CDR3 reads CASSSIHRGQGGGYQETQYF. CDR3 DNA: TGTGCCAGCAGCTCTATCCACAGGGGACAAGGGGGCGGCTATCAAGAGACCCAGTACTTC.

The J gene is TRBJ1-2, the V gene TRBV20-1; 8 bases align to TRBD1. Germline CDR1 reads DFQATT; CDR2 reads SNEGSKA (reference sequence). After removal of 3 bases from V and 7 bases from J, the junction contained 7 bases not matched to a gene. The CDR3 has 13 residues. The CDR3 DNA is TGCAGTGCTAGTGACGTCAGGGGGCTTGGCTACACCTTC. Translating it yields CSASDVRGLGYTF.

This clone was counted a few times. J is TRBJ2-5 and V is TRBV5-5, with D possibly matching TRBD1 (5 bases). The CDR3 consists of 13 residues. In germline, CDR1 is SGHKS, CDR2 YYEKEE (reference sequence). With 5 bases removed from V and 5 bases from J, the gap between germline ends came to 13 bases. The CDR3 nucleotides are TGTGCCAGCAGTTCCACAGGTCGGGAGACCCAGTACTTC. This encodes CASSSTGRETQYF.

The rearrangement joins TRBV27 to TRBJ1-2; D is possibly TRBD1 (6 bases). Deletions cut 6 bases from V and 5 bases from J, with 13 bases between. Germline V lookup: CDR1 MNHEY, CDR2 SMNVEV (reference sequence). The CDR3 is 13 residues long. CDR3 in DNA: TGTGCCAGCAGCGTGGACAGTCGTTATGGCTACACCTTC. It yields the protein CASSVDSRYGYTF.

The rearrangement links TRBV27 to TRBJ1-3, with a possible D match to TRBD1 (5 bases). CDR3 length: 15 amino acids. The V and J ends lost 5 bases and 7 bases respectively, with 18 bases between them. Looked up from germline, CDR1 is MNHEY and CDR2 is SMNVEV (reference sequence). DNA for the CDR3: TGTGCCAGCAGTCCGGGGACTCGCGGGGGGAACACCATATATTTT. It translates to CASSPGTRGGNTIYF.

This clone occurred a few times. The gene calls are TRBV11-1 and TRBJ2-7, with TRBD1 matching 7 bases. Trimming removed 5 bases from V and 3 bases from J; junction bases left unmatched: 4. The germline CDR1 and CDR2 sequences are SGHAT and FQDESV (reference sequence). The CDR3 covers 13 residues. This CDR3 reads CASSRDRDYEQYF. CDR3 sequence (DNA): TGTGCCAGCAGCCGGGACAGAGACTACGAGCAGTACTTC.

CDR3 residues: CASSVSPQGAAYEQYF. The CDR3, as DNA: TGTGCCAGCAGCGTCAGTCCACAGGGGGCAGCCTACGAGCAGTACTTC. This chain uses TRBV9 with TRBJ2-7, with 9 bases aligning to TRBD1. After removal of 2 bases from V and 2 bases from J, the junction contained 8 bases not matched to a gene. Germline V CDR1 and CDR2: SGDLS, YYNGEE. The CDR3 has 16 residues.

V usage is TRBV18 and J usage is TRBJ1-1; D gene uncertain. Germline CDR1 is KGHSH and CDR2 is LQKENI. This CDR3 has 16 amino acids. V was shortened by 2 bases and J by 1 base, with 14 bases between the two germline ends. CDR3 region: CASSPSGNRANTEAFF. CDR3 DNA: TGTGCCAGCTCACCATCGGGGAATAGGGCGAACACTGAAGCTTTCTTT.

This chain uses TRBV13 with TRBJ2-1; D is perhaps TRBD2 (6 bases). V was clipped by 4 bases and J by 9 bases, with 13 bases between them. The CDR3 is 13 amino acids. Germline V gives CDR1 PRHDT, CDR2 FYEKMQ (reference sequence). In nucleotides, the CDR3 is TGTGCCAGCAGCTGGCTAACGGAGGGTGAGCAGTTCTTC. It specifies CASSWLTEGEQFF.

This chain uses TRBV11-2 with TRBJ1-1; D may be TRBD1 (5 bases). The CDR3 loop spans 15 amino acids. From germline, CDR1 is SGHAT and CDR2 FQNNGV. V was pared by 3 bases and J by 1 base, with 12 bases between. The CDR3 region has the DNA TGTGCCAGCAGCTTCCAGGTTGGGGCGAACACTGAAGCTTTCTTT. Amino acid sequence: CASSFQVGANTEAFF.

The chain couples TRBV11-3 to TRBJ2-3, with D possibly being TRBD1 (6 bases). The CDR3 runs to 14 residues. V lost 6 bases to trimming and J lost 2 bases, with 12 bases between them. Germline V lookup: CDR1 SGHNT, CDR2 YENEEA. The CDR3 coding sequence is TGTGCCAGCAGTTTGGGGGCCTACACAGATACGCAGTATTTT. Its translation: CASSLGAYTDTQYF. The full variable domain, in which reference TRBV11-3 and TRBJ2-3 provide the parts outside the CDR3, is EAGVVQSPRYKIIEKKQPVAFWCNPISGHNTLYWYLQNLGQGPELLIRYENEEAVDDSQLPKDRFSAERLKGVDSTLKIQPAELGDSAVYLCASSLGAYTDTQYFGPGTRLTVL.

The chain recombines TRBV7-9 with TRBJ2-5; maybe TRBD2 (5 bases). CDR1 and CDR2 from the germline V gene are SEHNR and FQNEAQ (reference sequence). Trimming pared 7 bases from V and 2 bases from J, leaving 11 bases between. The CDR3 sequence is 13 residues long. The CDR3 DNA reads as TGTGCCAGCAAGTCGACGGGGCAAGAGACCCAGTACTTC. Translation: CASKSTGQETQYF.

A few counts support this clone. The CDR3 coding sequence is TGTGCCATCGATGGGGGGGCCGGGGAGCTGTTTTTT. Translated: CAIDGGAGELFF. V gene TRBV10-3 combines with J gene TRBJ2-2; TRBD2 matches 7 bases. Germline assignment: CDR1 ENHRY and CDR2 SYGVKD. After removal of 8 bases from V and 6 bases from J, the junction contained 3 bases not matched to a gene. This CDR3 has 12 amino acids.

The CDR3 loop is CASSPRGQGTNEKLFF. The CDR3 nucleotides read TGTGCCAGCAGCCCGCGGGGACAGGGGACTAATGAAAAACTGTTTTTT. V gene TRBV3-1 (or the pseudogene TRBV3-2) combines with J gene TRBJ1-4; 10 bases map to TRBD1. Germline values: CDR1 LGHDT, CDR2 YNNKEL (reference sequence). The CDR3 is 16 amino acids. The junction had 4 bases not matched to a gene; V was cut back by 4 bases and J by 2 bases.

This sequence joins TRBV11-2 and TRBJ1-5; D ambiguous. In germline, CDR1 is SGHAT, CDR2 FQNNGV. Between the trimmed V and J ends, which lost 0 bases and 5 bases, there was a span of 11 bases. This CDR3 is built from 15 residues. CDR3 in amino acids: CASSLDPGSYQPQHF. CDR3 nucleotides: TGTGCCAGCAGCTTAGATCCGGGATCCTATCAGCCCCAGCATTTT.

This clone was recorded a few times. The CDR3 DNA reads as TGTGCTAGTGGTTTGGTACAGGGCGGTGAAAAACTGTTTTTT. Translated: CASGLVQGGEKLFF. The chain has TRBV12-5 and TRBJ1-4; D perhaps matches TRBD1 (6 bases). CDR1 is LGHNT and CDR2 is FRNRAP in the germline V gene. The CDR3 is 14 residues long. V was pared by 0 bases and J by 7 bases, with 9 bases between.

V is TRBV4-2 and J is TRBJ1-2; TRBD1 matches 8 bases. Germline CDR1 is LGHNA and CDR2 is YNFKEQ. The trim removed 1 base at V and 8 bases at J, leaving 9 bases unmatched. This CDR3 is 15 amino acids long. The CDR3 DNA reads as TGTGCCAGCAGCCAAGGTGGACAGGGAGCGTCAGGCTACACCTTC. Its protein product is CASSQGGQGASGYTF.

This clone was seen once. This chain connects TRBV30 to TRBJ1-6; D is unresolved. Germline CDR1 is GTSNPN and CDR2 is SVGIG (reference sequence). Trimming cost V 1 base and J 5 bases, with 9 bases left between them. The CDR3 runs to 14 residues. The CDR3 nucleotides are TGTGCCTGGAGTGCCGGACTTGATAATTCACCCCTCCACTTT. Translation: CAWSAGLDNSPLHF.

The chain has TRBV2 and TRBJ1-4; the D gene is possibly TRBD1 (5 bases). The CDR3 is 16 amino acids. The germline gives CDR1 SNHLY, CDR2 FYNNEI. V gave up 6 bases and J gave up 0 bases, with 14 bases separating them. The CDR3 is CASSGRGVATNEKLFF. For the CDR3, the DNA is TGTGCCAGCAGCGGTCGGGGGGTTGCAACTAATGAAAAACTGTTTTTT.

The rearrangement joins TRBV18 to TRBJ1-6; TRBD1 matches 7 bases. Germline values: CDR1 KGHSH, CDR2 LQKENI. Losses at the gene ends were 2 bases for V and 7 bases for J; bases not matched to a gene: 8. The CDR3 runs 16 residues. The DNA for the CDR3 is TGTGCCAGCTCACCAGACAGGGTGGGGCAGAATTCACCCCTCCACTTT. Its translation is CASSPDRVGQNSPLHF. The variable domain in full, completed from reference TRBV18 and TRBJ1-6, reads NAGVMQNPRHLVRRRGQEARLRCSPMKGHSHVYWYRQLPEEGLKFMVYLQKENIIDESGMPKERFSAEFPKEGPSILRIQQVVRGDSAAYFCASSPDRVGQNSPLHFGNGTRLTVT.